What follows is one T cell receptor beta chain and its context. The CDR3 is made up of 14 amino acids. Trimming shortened V by 5 bases and J by 2 bases, and 12 bases separated the two germline ends. The germline gives CDR1 SEHNR, CDR2 FQNEAQ (reference sequence). The sample comes from a study of blood T cell repertoires in COVID-19. Across the whole study: Sources were T cells, B-cell-depleted T cells, or PBMCs; the material itself was cDNA or gDNA.

Original methodology: Researchers report that nucleated cell counts were estimated from reference gene primer amplification. Here immunoSEQ multiplex PCR was the method, and the copy in TCRdb shows in-frame clones only, minus some. Clone size and the V and J calls come from that table; the DNA yielded D and trimming. Among 150,000 to 200,000 clones listed, roughly nine tenths were seen once. Cohort placement rested on clinical history that participants reported themselves. Cohort 3 recovered donors had two negative PCRs, clearance, or symptom resolution. The receptor was isolated from a woman between 18 and 29 years old who had recovered from COVID-19. The chain uses TRBV7-9 and TRBJ2-5, with D tentatively TRBD2 (5 bases). Sequenced input: PBMCs or T cells enriched from blood (not recorded which). CDR3: CASSMRAMQETQYF. In nucleotides, the CDR3 is TGTGCCAGCAGCATGAGGGCGATGCAAGAGACCCAGTACTTC.